This T cell receptor (beta chain) was sequenced during a study of T-cell memory formation after mild COVID-19. Study-wide findings and caveats: Confirmation of SARS-CoV-2 specificity was lacking for second-wave clones peaking day 37.

TCRdb called the 5' RACE reads again in MiXCR, with one record for every CDR3 protein. The sample has fewer than 700,000 distinct CDR3 sequences, about a sixth seen once; the top ten hold 12%. Concerning this clonotype itself: Its matching antigen is unknown.

Sequenced input: PBMCs or a T cell subset sorted from them (not recorded which). The sequence derives from an adult woman who had mild COVID-19 (a few samples of this study predate the infection). Cell type and time point are not known.

CDR3: CASSQGEGSGGWEQYF. The CDR3 DNA reads TGCGCCAGCAGCCAAGGCGAGGGGAGCGGGGGCTGGGAGCAGTACTTC. J is TRBJ2-7 and V is TRBV4-1, with 8 bases identical to TRBD2. CDR1 and CDR2 from the germline V gene are MGHRA and YSYEKL. The trim removed 1 base at V and 7 bases at J, leaving 12 bases unmatched. There are 16 residues in the CDR3.